The entry below describes one T cell receptor beta chain. This sample is part of a study of PD-L1 blockade in urothelial cancer. Some clones are missing from TCRdb's copy, which holds only in-frame ones; the method was immunoSEQ multiplex PCR. The profile shows 55,000 to 70,000 clones, about 86% of them singletons. The V gene lost 5 bases and the J gene lost 7 bases, with 11 bases spanning the gap. Per the germline V gene, CDR1 is MDHEN and CDR2 is SYDVKM. The length of the CDR3 is 12 residues. The TCR sequence derives from a man aged 50-60 years with urothelial cancer. The starting material was PBMCs, obtained around atezolizumab (anti-PD-L1) treatment. V and J are TRBV28 and TRBJ1-2; unclear D gene. The CDR3 is CASSLRSGGYTF. CDR3 bases: TGTGCCAGCAGTCTAAGATCAGGTGGCTACACCTTC.